The 31 T cell receptor beta chains below come from one sample, sequenced in a study of early T cells in non-severe SARS-CoV-2 infection. MiXCR, run by TCRdb on the 5' RACE reads, gives a single entry per CDR3 protein. The table records about 59,000 distinct CDR3 sequences, roughly 10% of them present only once. Sample: whole blood. The receptors were gathered from an adult who was a healthcare worker with PCR-confirmed SARS-CoV-2 infection or an uninfected control (not recorded which).

This clonotype was observed a handful of times. V and J are TRBV9 and TRBJ2-7; D may be TRBD1 (5 bases). The CDR3 is 15 amino acids. Germline V gene lookup returns CDR1 SGDLS and CDR2 YYNGEE. Trimming stripped 4 bases from V and 4 bases from J, with 18 bases between. The CDR3 spells CASSPARGQRYEQYF. CDR3 coding DNA: TGTGCCAGCAGCCCGGCCCGAGGACAAAGGTACGAGCAGTACTTC.

This clonotype was picked up a small number of times. DNA of the CDR3: TGTGCCTGGAGTGCCCGGAGCGAGCAGTACTTC. It yields the protein CAWSARSEQYF. This sequence joins TRBV30 and TRBJ2-7, with no clear D. The germline V gene has CDR1 GTSNPN and CDR2 SVGIG (reference sequence). There are 11 residues in the CDR3. Trimming took off 1 base at V and 6 bases at J, with 7 bases between the two ends.

Only one count was recorded for this clonotype. Possible read error: a much larger clone is one base away. The chain joins TRBV4-3 to TRBJ2-1; no definite D call. This CDR3 contains 13 residues. Germline CDR1 is LGHNA and CDR2 is YSLEER. Trimming cost V 0 bases and J 8 bases, with 8 bases left between them. The CDR3 region is CASSQDPGDEQFF. In DNA, the CDR3 is TGCGCCAGCAGCCAAGACCCAGGAGATGAGCAGTTCTTC.

This chain uses TRBV20-1 with TRBJ2-2; maybe TRBD1 (6 bases). V lost 2 bases to trimming and J lost 1 base, with 11 bases between them. The CDR3 is made up of 15 amino acids. CDR1 and CDR2 (germline): DFQATT, SNEGSKA (reference sequence). The CDR3 DNA is TGCAGTGCTAGACTACCGGGACAGAACACCGGGGAGCTGTTTTTT. This codes for CSARLPGQNTGELFF.

This clonotype appeared a few times. The CDR3 sequence: CASSRGASYNEQFF. CDR3 sequence (DNA): TGTGCCAGCAGTCGGGGGGCGTCATACAATGAGCAGTTCTTC. The V and J genes are TRBV3-2 and TRBJ2-1; the table's D call, TRBD1, was not checked against the DNA. TRBV3-2 constitutes a pseudogene. The CDR3 is 14 residues long.

The chain employs TRBV20-1 and TRBJ2-3; TRBD2 aligns across 10 bases. Germline-derived CDR1 and CDR2 are DFQATT and SNEGSKA (reference sequence). The CDR3 runs 14 residues. V dropped 1 base and J dropped 9; count of bases not matched to a gene: 7. The CDR3 DNA reads TGCAGTGCTAGAGCACTAGCGGGGTGGTGGACGCAGTATTTT. This codes for CSARALAGWWTQYF.

This clonotype came up many times. CDR3 nucleotides: TGTGCAAGCCAGCAGGTTCGACCTCTTTTGACTGAAGCTTTCTTT. It encodes CASQQVRPLLTEAFF. The V gene is TRBV13, the J gene TRBJ1-1; no clear D. The CDR3 runs 15 residues. Germline CDR1 and CDR2: PRHDT and FYEKMQ (reference sequence).

Many counts were recorded for this clonotype. A read error is likely, as this CDR3 ends without the conserved phenylalanine or tryptophan. The DNA is omitted, as the CDR3 cannot be located on it reliably, and the CDR3 follows TCRdb's listing. The rearrangement joins TRBV6-1 to TRBJ2-3; no DNA check was done on the table's D call, TRBD1. Germline V gene lookup returns CDR1 MNHNS and CDR2 SASEGT. The CDR3 extends over 10 residues, inclusive of both ends. The CDR3 is CASSEETDSY.

This clonotype was recorded many times. V and J are TRBV6-2 or TRBV6-3 and TRBJ2-7; 8 bases are a match to TRBD1. This CDR3 is built from 15 residues. V dropped 5 bases and J dropped 1; count of bases not matched to a gene: 7. CDR1 is MNHEY and CDR2 is SVGEGT in the germline V gene. CDR3 protein: CASSKTGEGSYEQYF. For the CDR3, the DNA is TGTGCCAGCAGTAAGACAGGGGAAGGGTCCTACGAGCAGTACTTC.

In this sample, this clonotype turned up many times. The genes are TRBV6-1 and TRBJ1-3; a possible D gene is TRBD1 (6 bases). V shed 6 bases and J shed 0 bases, with 15 bases lying between them. CDR1 is MNHNS, CDR2 SASEGT, per germline. The CDR3 has 16 residues. The CDR3 loop is CASRSTGLYSGNTIYF. The CDR3 DNA reads TGTGCCAGCAGATCGACAGGCTTATACTCTGGAAACACCATATATTTT.

This clonotype was counted ten times or more. The V gene is TRBV21-1, the J gene TRBJ2-5; the D call TRBD2 from the table was never checked on the DNA. TRBV21-1 is a pseudogene segment. The CDR3 is 14 residues long. The CDR3 sequence is CASSKGRDQETQYF. The CDR3 DNA sequence: TGTGCCAGCAGCAAAGGGCGGGATCAAGAGACCCAGTACTTC.

This clonotype occurred a few times. The rearrangement uses TRBV3-1 and TRBJ1-1; TRBD1 aligns across 9 bases. The CDR3 sequence is 16 residues long. Trimming at V came to 6 bases and at J to 3 bases, leaving 11 bases not matched to a gene. The germline V gene encodes CDR1 LGHDT and CDR2 YNNKEL (reference sequence). The CDR3 spells CASSPSDRGRDTEAFF. The CDR3 DNA sequence: TGTGCCAGCAGTCCCAGCGACAGGGGGAGGGACACTGAAGCTTTCTTT.

In its sample, this clonotype was seen many times. V and J are TRBV12-3 or TRBV12-4 and TRBJ1-4; D is unresolved. CDR3 size: 16 residues. V lost 3 bases and J 8 bases, leaving 19 bases between the germline ends. The CDR3 reads CASSLSKGGGLEKLFF. In DNA, the CDR3 is TGTGCCAGCAGTTTGAGTAAGGGCGGTGGTCTGGAAAAACTGTTTTTT.

The chain combines TRBV7-9 with TRBJ1-6, with D perhaps TRBD1 (6 bases). The V gene lost 8 bases and the J gene lost 7 bases, with 9 bases spanning the gap. Germline V gives CDR1 SEHNR, CDR2 FQNEAQ (reference sequence). This CDR3 is 12 amino acids long. CDR3 coding DNA: TGTGCCAGCGGGACACACAATTCACCCCTCCACTTT. Translation: CASGTHNSPLHF.

The J gene is TRBJ2-3, the V gene TRBV6-6; 13 bases match TRBD2. The CDR3 is made up of 15 amino acids. Trimming at V came to 6 bases and at J to 4 bases, leaving 4 bases not matched to a gene. Germline CDR1 and CDR2: MNHNY and SVGAGI (reference sequence). CDR3: CASRTSGGLPDTQYF. Here the CDR3 DNA reads TGTGCCAGCAGGACTAGCGGGGGGCTACCAGATACGCAGTATTTT.

The rearrangement uses TRBV9 and TRBJ2-3; TRBD2 might be the D (6 bases). Trimming took off 0 bases at V and 1 base at J, with 15 bases between the two ends. CDR1 and CDR2 from the germline V gene are SGDLS and YYNGEE. This CDR3 has 17 residues. CDR3 sequence (DNA): TGTGCCAGCAGCGTAGGGCCGGGCAGGGAGGGCACAGATACGCAGTATTTT. Protein: CASSVGPGREGTDTQYF.

There are many counts of this clonotype. The gene calls are TRBV20-1 and TRBJ1-2; no definite D call. The germline gives CDR1 DFQATT, CDR2 SNEGSKA (reference sequence). V lost 4 bases and J 7 bases, leaving 10 bases between the germline ends. The CDR3 covers 11 residues. CDR3 DNA sequence: TGCAGTGCTACTATAGGATTTGGCTACACCTTC. Amino acids: CSATIGFGYTF.

The table lists this clonotype with a few counts. This chain joins TRBV4-1 and TRBJ1-1; TRBD1 agrees at 7 bases. Germline assignment: CDR1 MGHRA and CDR2 YSYEKL. This CDR3 comprises 13 residues. J was trimmed by 3 bases and V by 4 bases; bases with no gene match: 2. CDR3 DNA: TGCGCCAGCAGCCGCGGGACAGACACTGAAGCTTTCTTT. This gives the protein CASSRGTDTEAFF.

This clonotype was counted at least ten times. The chain employs TRBV6-1 and TRBJ2-3; D is unresolved. Germline V gene sequence: CDR1 MNHNS, CDR2 SASEGT. This CDR3 has 15 amino acids. Trimming stripped 9 bases from V and 3 bases from J, with 19 bases between. In DNA, the CDR3 is TGTGCCAGTTCCTTGGAGTCCCTCGGGACAGATACGCAGTATTTT. This translates into CASSLESLGTDTQYF.

Many counts were recorded for this clonotype. The J gene is TRBJ2-1, the V gene TRBV30; D gene ambiguous. The V gene's germline CDR1 is GTSNPN and CDR2 SVGIG (reference sequence). CDR3 size: 13 residues. Trimming stripped 2 bases from V and 5 bases from J, with 10 bases between. The CDR3 is CAWSRFWDNEQFF. The CDR3 DNA is TGTGCCTGGAGTAGATTTTGGGACAATGAGCAGTTCTTC.

The V and J genes are TRBV5-1 and TRBJ2-7, with D unclear. The germline V gene encodes CDR1 SGHRS and CDR2 YFSETQ. V was trimmed by 4 bases and J by 1 base, leaving 15 bases between them. The CDR3 spans 15 residues. CDR3 sequence (DNA): TGCGCCAGCAGCCCCTTGGGAAGGGTGTCCTACGAGCAGTACTTC. Translation: CASSPLGRVSYEQYF. Full variable domain (missing parts from reference TRBV5-1 and TRBJ2-7): KAGVTQTPRYLIKTRGQQVTLSCSPISGHRSVSWYQQTPGQGLQFLFEYFSETQRNKGNFPGRFSGRQFSNSRSEMNVSTLELGDSALYLCASSPLGRVSYEQYFGPGTRLTVT.

This clonotype was seen many times. The rearrangement links TRBV29-1 to TRBJ2-3; D gene unclear. The germline V gene has CDR1 SQVTM and CDR2 ANQGSEA. V was clipped by 2 bases and J by 2 bases, with 17 bases between them. CDR3 length: 16 amino acids. CDR3 in DNA: TGCAGCGTTGAAACGGAGCCTGACCTCTACACAGATACGCAGTATTTT. This sequence encodes CSVETEPDLYTDTQYF.

The V gene is TRBV5-6, the J gene TRBJ1-3, with D perhaps TRBD1 (6 bases). Germline V gene sequence: CDR1 SGHDT, CDR2 YYEEEE. This CDR3 is 16 amino acids long. The ends were cut back, 2 bases at V and 3 bases at J, with 15 bases in the middle. The CDR3 DNA sequence: TGTGCCAGCAGCTTTTTCAGGACAGCCGATGGAAACACCATATATTTT. The encoded protein is CASSFFRTADGNTIYF.

This clonotype has only a few counts. V and J are TRBV11-2 and TRBJ2-1, with TRBD2 matching over 9 bases. The CDR3 is made up of 14 amino acids. Germline CDR1 reads SGHAT; CDR2 reads FQNNGV. V lost 5 bases to trimming and J lost 4 bases; unmatched junction nucleotides: 3. This chain's CDR3 is CASSPTSGYNEQFF. CDR3 sequence (DNA): TGTGCCAGCAGCCCGACTAGCGGTTACAATGAGCAGTTCTTC.

This clonotype was observed a handful of times. CDR3: CASSLAGSPGEKLFF. The CDR3 DNA reads TGCGCCAGCAGCTTAGCCGGGTCCCCGGGCGAAAAACTGTTTTTT. The rearrangement uses TRBV5-1 and TRBJ1-4; no definite D call. The CDR3 loop spans 15 amino acids. V was shortened by 2 bases and J by 8 bases, with 16 bases between the two germline ends. Per germline, CDR1 SGHRS and CDR2 YFSETQ.

The gene calls are TRBV6-5 and TRBJ2-7; D gene unclear. Germline-derived CDR1 and CDR2 are MNHEY and SVGAGI. V lost 5 bases, J lost 4 bases, and 12 bases lay in between. This CDR3 is built from 13 residues. The CDR3: CASSPVLHYEQYF. For the CDR3, the DNA is TGTGCCAGCAGTCCGGTTCTTCATTACGAGCAGTACTTC.

Many counts were recorded for this clonotype. The chain recombines TRBV20-1 with TRBJ2-3; 9 bases fit TRBD1. The CDR3 consists of 17 residues. Trimming cost V 1 base and J 1 base; bases outside gene matches: 9. The germline V gene encodes CDR1 DFQATT and CDR2 SNEGSKA (reference sequence). Here the CDR3 DNA reads TGCAGTGCTAGAGCGGACAGGGGCGGGTTAGGCACAGATACGCAGTATTTT. As protein: CSARADRGGLGTDTQYF.

Ten or more counts support this clonotype. The rearrangement joins TRBV6-1 to TRBJ1-5; no definite D call. Trimming stripped 1 base from V and 7 bases from J, with 11 bases between. This CDR3 is 14 amino acids long. Per germline, CDR1 MNHNS and CDR2 SASEGT. The CDR3 sequence: CASSEGPILQPQHF. As DNA, the CDR3 is TGTGCCAGCAGTGAAGGACCGATCCTGCAGCCCCAGCATTTT.

The genes are TRBV12-3 or TRBV12-4 and TRBJ2-1; TRBD1 agrees at 7 bases. Trimming at V came to 5 bases and at J to 14 bases, leaving 15 bases not matched to a gene. The CDR3 totals 14 residues. The CDR3 protein is CASSPIDRQGLEFF. CDR3 nucleotide sequence: TGTGCCAGCAGTCCAATCGACCGACAGGGTTTGGAGTTCTTC.

The count of this clonotype is one. An end of the junction does not agree with germline; a read error may underlie this. The V gene is TRBV6-5, the J gene TRBJ2-2; D call uncertain. In germline, CDR1 is MNHEY, CDR2 SVGAGI. The length of the CDR3 is 16 residues. The CDR3 sequence is CASSYSMLTKTGELFF. For the CDR3, the DNA is TGTGCCAGCAGTTACTCGATGCTCACGAAGACCGGGGAGCTGTTTTTT.

The gene calls are TRBV6-2 or TRBV6-3 and TRBJ1-4; the D gene is possibly TRBD1 (6 bases). The CDR3 is 14 residues long. The V and J ends lost 6 bases and 5 bases respectively, with 13 bases between them. Germline CDR1 MNHEY, CDR2 SVGEGT. The CDR3 protein is CASSPWTENEKLFF. CDR3 coding DNA: TGTGCCAGCAGCCCGTGGACAGAAAATGAAAAACTGTTTTTT.